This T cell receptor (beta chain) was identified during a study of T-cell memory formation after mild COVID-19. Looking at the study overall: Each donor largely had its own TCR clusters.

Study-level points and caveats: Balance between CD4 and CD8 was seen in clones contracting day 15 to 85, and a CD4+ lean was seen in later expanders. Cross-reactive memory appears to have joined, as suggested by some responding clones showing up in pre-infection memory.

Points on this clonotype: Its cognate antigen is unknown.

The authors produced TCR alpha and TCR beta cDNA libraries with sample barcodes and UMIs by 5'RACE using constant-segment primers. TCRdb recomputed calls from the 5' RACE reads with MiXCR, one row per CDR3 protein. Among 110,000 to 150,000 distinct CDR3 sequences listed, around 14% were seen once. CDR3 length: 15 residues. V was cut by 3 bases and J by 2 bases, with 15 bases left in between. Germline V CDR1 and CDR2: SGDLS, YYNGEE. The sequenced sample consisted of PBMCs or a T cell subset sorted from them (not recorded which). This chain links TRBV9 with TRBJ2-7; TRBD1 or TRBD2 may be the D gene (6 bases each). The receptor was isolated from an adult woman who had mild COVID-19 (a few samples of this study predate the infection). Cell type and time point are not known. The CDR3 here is CASSASGGSTYEQYF. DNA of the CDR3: TGTGCCAGCAGCGCCTCCGGGGGCTCAACCTACGAGCAGTACTTC.